This is a list of T cell receptor beta chains from one sample in a study of shared T cell receptors in the human thymus. This table comes from immunoSEQ multiplex PCR, and its TCRdb copy is limited to in-frame clones, with some not included. The sample yields approximately 660,000 clones, roughly 90% seen once. The data were also submitted as part of a second study, on human thymus T cells.

Sample: thymocytes. The receptors were gathered from a boy under two years old with a congenital heart defect. Both conserved end residues are part of each CDR3. The order of the fields is V gene, clone size, J gene, D gene, CDR3 protein, CDR3 DNA. D genes are given only for firm matches. Part of the rows lack a size; the others show once, few, many or a class for expanded clones.

TRBV7-2	NA	TRBJ2-7	TRBD1	CASSLSVGDSSYEQYF	TGTGCCAGCAGCTTATCCGTAGGGGACAGTTCCTACGAGCAGTACTTC
TRBV29-1	NA	TRBJ2-7	TRBD1	CSVTTGCYEQYF	TGCAGCGTAACGACAGGGTGTTACGAGCAGTACTTC
TRBV11-2	NA	TRBJ2-7	NA	CASSGGEQYF	TGTGCCAGCAGCGGGGGGGAGCAGTACTTC
TRBV27	NA	TRBJ2-7	NA	CASSFGLNYEQYF	TGTGCCAGCAGTTTCGGACTGAACTACGAGCAGTACTTC
TRBV5-6	once	TRBJ2-2	TRBD2	CASSHSGAGELFF	TGTGCCAGCAGTCATAGCGGGGCCGGGGAGCTGTTTTTT
TRBV6-1	once	TRBJ2-1	TRBD2	CASSVGTSGGRGDNEQFF	TGTGCCAGCAGTGTGGGGACTAGCGGGGGCCGGGGAGACAATGAGCAGTTCTTC
TRBV29-1	NA	TRBJ1-2	TRBD1	CSVEDQGGQPFDSNYGYTF	TGCAGCGTTGAAGATCAGGGGGGACAGCCTTTCGACTCTAACTATGGCTACACCTTC
TRBV9	NA	TRBJ2-1	TRBD2	CASSVRAGTSGRSGYNEQFF	TGTGCCAGCAGCGTGCGAGCCGGGACTAGCGGGAGATCGGGCTACAATGAGCAGTTCTTC
TRBV6-5	NA	TRBJ2-3	TRBD1	CASRNRGVGDTQYF	TGTGCCAGCAGGAACAGGGGGGTTGGAGATACGCAGTATTTT
TRBV28	NA	TRBJ1-3	TRBD1	CASTPPGGLGNTIYF	TGTGCCAGCACCCCGCCAGGGGGTCTTGGAAACACCATATATTTT
TRBV7-8	NA	TRBJ2-7	TRBD2	CASSFLAASYEQYF	TGTGCCAGCAGCTTCCTAGCGGCATCCTACGAGCAGTACTTC
TRBV19	NA	TRBJ1-2	NA	CASSTALVGRYGYTF	TGTGCCAGTAGTACCGCGTTGGTGGGCCGCTATGGCTACACCTTC
TRBV4-2	NA	TRBJ1-1	NA	CASSQVASRINTEAFF	TGTGCCAGCAGCCAAGTCGCGAGCAGGATAAACACTGAAGCTTTCTTT
TRBV7-2	once	TRBJ2-5	TRBD2	CASSIFSGLAAQETQYF	TGTGCCAGCAGCATCTTCTCGGGACTAGCGGCCCAAGAGACCCAGTACTTC
TRBV7-2	NA	TRBJ2-2	TRBD1	CASSLAGQGTTGELFF	TGTGCCAGCAGCTTAGCGGGACAGGGGACCACCGGGGAGCTGTTTTTT
TRBV4-3	NA	TRBJ2-2	NA	CASSQGEGVRENTGELFF	TGCGCCAGCAGCCAAGGGGAAGGGGTGCGAGAAAACACCGGGGAGCTGTTTTTT
TRBV6-5	NA	TRBJ2-2	TRBD2	CASRAGVSTGELFF	TGTGCCAGCAGGGCGGGAGTGAGCACCGGGGAGCTGTTTTTT
TRBV28	NA	TRBJ1-1	NA	CASSFDRNTEAFF	TGTGCCAGCAGTTTCGACAGGAACACTGAAGCTTTCTTT
TRBV6-6	NA	TRBJ2-2	NA	CASPRGGQTNTGELFF	TGTGCCAGCCCCCGGGGAGGACAAACGAACACCGGGGAGCTGTTTTTT
TRBV4-3	NA	TRBJ2-3	NA	CASSPLAPSTDTQYF	TGCGCCAGCAGCCCACTAGCACCTAGCACAGATACGCAGTATTTT
TRBV19	NA	TRBJ2-2	TRBD2	CASSPSGRENTGELFF	TGTGCCAGTAGTCCTAGCGGGAGGGAGAACACCGGGGAGCTGTTTTTT
TRBV5-4	NA	TRBJ2-5	TRBD2	CASSFLKVAGEGETQYF	TGTGCCAGCAGCTTTCTTAAGGTAGCGGGAGAGGGGGAGACCCAGTACTTC
TRBV6-4	NA	TRBJ2-5	TRBD2	CASSDGRFGGSREVIQETQYF	TGTGCCAGCAGTGACGGTCGATTCGGGGGTAGCCGGGAGGTCATCCAAGAGACCCAGTACTTC
TRBV28	NA	TRBJ2-3	TRBD2	CASSGRTSGRRPDTQYF	TGTGCCAGCAGTGGACGGACTAGCGGGAGACGCCCAGATACGCAGTATTTT
TRBV5-5	NA	TRBJ1-2	NA	CASSPRRDGLPSFYGYTF	TGTGCCAGCAGCCCTAGGAGGGACGGGCTCCCTTCCTTCTATGGCTACACCTTC